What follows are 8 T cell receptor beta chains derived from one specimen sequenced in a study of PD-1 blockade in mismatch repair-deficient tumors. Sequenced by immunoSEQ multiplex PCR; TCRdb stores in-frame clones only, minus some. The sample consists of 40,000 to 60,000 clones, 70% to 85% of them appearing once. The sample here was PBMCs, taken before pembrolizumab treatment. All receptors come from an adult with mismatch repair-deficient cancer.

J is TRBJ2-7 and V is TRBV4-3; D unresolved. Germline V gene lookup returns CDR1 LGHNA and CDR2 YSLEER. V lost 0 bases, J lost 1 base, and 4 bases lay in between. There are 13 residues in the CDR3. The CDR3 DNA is TGCGCCAGCAGCCAAGATTCTTCCTACGAGCAGTACTTC. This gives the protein CASSQDSSYEQYF.

The CDR3 sequence: CASSIKGWNEQYF. The CDR3 DNA reads as TGTGCCAGTAGTATAAAGGGTTGGAACGAGCAGTACTTC. This chain joins TRBV19 and TRBJ2-7; D is ambiguous. This CDR3 has 13 residues. CDR1 is LNHDA, CDR2 SQIVND, per germline (reference sequence). V was clipped by 2 bases and J by 5 bases, with 10 bases between them.

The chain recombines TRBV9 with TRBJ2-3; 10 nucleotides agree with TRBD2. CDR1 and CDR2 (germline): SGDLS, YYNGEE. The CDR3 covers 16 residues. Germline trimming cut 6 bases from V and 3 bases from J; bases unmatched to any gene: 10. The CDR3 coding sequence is TGTGCCAGCACCCTCGGGCTAGCGGGAGTTACAGATACGCAGTATTTT. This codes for CASTLGLAGVTDTQYF.

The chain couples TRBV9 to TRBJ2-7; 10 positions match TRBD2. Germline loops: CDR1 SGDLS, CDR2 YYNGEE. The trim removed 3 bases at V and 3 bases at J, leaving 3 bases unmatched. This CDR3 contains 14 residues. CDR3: CASSAQREGYEQYF. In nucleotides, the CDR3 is TGTGCCAGCAGCGCCCAGCGGGAGGGCTACGAGCAGTACTTC.

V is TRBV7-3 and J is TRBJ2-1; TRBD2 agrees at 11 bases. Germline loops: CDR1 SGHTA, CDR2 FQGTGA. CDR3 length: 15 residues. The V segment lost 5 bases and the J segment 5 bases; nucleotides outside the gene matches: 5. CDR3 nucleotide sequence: TGTGCCAGCAGCCCCGGGACTAGCGGAGACAATGAGCAGTTCTTC. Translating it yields CASSPGTSGDNEQFF.

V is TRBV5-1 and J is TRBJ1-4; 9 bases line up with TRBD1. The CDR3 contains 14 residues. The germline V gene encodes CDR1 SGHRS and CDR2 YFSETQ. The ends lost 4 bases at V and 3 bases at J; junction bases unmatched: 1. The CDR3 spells CASSTGGSNEKLFF. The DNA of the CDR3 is TGCGCCAGCAGCACAGGGGGCTCTAATGAAAAACTGTTTTTT.

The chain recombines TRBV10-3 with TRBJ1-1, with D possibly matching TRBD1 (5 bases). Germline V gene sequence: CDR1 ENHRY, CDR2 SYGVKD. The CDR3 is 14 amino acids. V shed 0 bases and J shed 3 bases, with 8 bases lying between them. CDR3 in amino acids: CAISESGRYTEAFF. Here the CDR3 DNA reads TGTGCCATCAGTGAGTCGGGACGTTACACTGAAGCTTTCTTT.

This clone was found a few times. The CDR3 nucleotides read TGTGCCAGCAGTGAACTGGAGTTAGAGACCCAGTACTTC. Amino acid sequence: CASSELELETQYF. The chain joins TRBV2 to TRBJ2-5; D not resolved. The CDR3 has 13 residues. Per the germline V gene, CDR1 is SNHLY and CDR2 is FYNNEI. With 2 bases removed from V and 4 bases from J, the gap between germline ends came to 8 bases.